The 13 T cell receptor beta chains below were found in one sample sequenced in a study of T cell clonality in common variable immunodeficiency. The study's findings and limits: Fewer deletions and N-nucleotide insertions were reportedly seen in common variable immunodeficiency TCR beta sequences.

These receptors' antigens are unknown. Here immunoSEQ multiplex PCR was the method, and the copy in TCRdb shows in-frame clones only, minus some. The repertoire shows around 9,600 clones, none seen only once; the top ten take around 4.5%. The sample was peripheral blood mononuclear cells. Receptors originate from a human donor with common variable immunodeficiency.

This clone was observed many times. The CDR3 DNA, read in part, is TGCGCCAGCAGCCCTAGGCCCCAACTAAGTAGCGGGAGTGTCGAG. It specifies CASSPRPQLSSGSVE. The entire CDR3 protein is CASSPRPQLSSGSVEQYF. This rearrangement joins TRBV5-1 to TRBJ2-7; 9 bases match TRBD2. Read coverage stops 3 residues before the CDR3 terminus; the germline J gene supplies the remainder. The CDR3 totals 18 residues. The junction had 20 bases not matched to a gene; V was cut back by 4 bases and J by 6 bases. Germline V CDR1 and CDR2: SGHRS, YFSETQ.

This clone was counted at least ten times. The read is 3 residues too short to cover the CDR3 end, so that end is filled in from the germline J gene. The V gene is TRBV19, the J gene TRBJ2-1; D is unresolved. Germline assignment: CDR1 LNHDA and CDR2 SQIVND (reference sequence). With 0 bases removed from V and 3 bases from J, the gap between germline ends came to 9 bases. CDR3 size: 15 residues. The sequenced CDR3 bases are TGTGCCAGTAGTATAGACCCCAGTCACTACAATGAG. Its translation is CASSIDPSHYNE. The entire CDR3 protein is CASSIDPSHYNEQFF.

This clone was observed many times. The missing CDR3 end, 3 residues past where the read stops, is filled in from the germline J gene. The chain is built from TRBV5-1 and TRBJ1-1, with D possibly TRBD1 on 5 matching bases. CDR3 size: 16 residues. Trimming pared 5 bases from V and 0 bases from J, leaving 17 bases between. The germline CDR1 and CDR2 sequences are SGHRS and YFSETQ. The CDR3 loop reads CASRPEAGTVNTEAFF. The covered CDR3 bases are TGCGCCAGCAGACCAGAAGCGGGGACGGTGAACACTGAA.

This clone occurred many times. The read ends 3 residues shy of where the CDR3 ends; the end is completed using the germline J gene. The rearrangement links TRBV24-1 to TRBJ1-1, with a possible D match to TRBD1 (5 bases). This CDR3 has 15 residues. Germline CDR1 KGHDR, CDR2 SFDVKD. V was clipped by 1 base and J by 4 bases, with 12 bases between them. The CDR3 here is CATSDLAGRGTEAFF. The DNA read from the CDR3 is TGTGCCACCAGTGATTTAGCGGGGCGCGGCACTGAA.

This clone was seen at least ten times. Read data end 3 residues before the CDR3 end; the end is taken from the germline J gene. The V gene is TRBV7-2, the J gene TRBJ2-2; 9 bases are shared with TRBD1. V shed 8 bases, J shed 7 bases, and the junction held 2 bases outside the gene matches. Germline V CDR1 and CDR2: SGHTA, FQGNSA. The CDR3 runs 12 residues. Here the CDR3 reads CASGTGFGELFF. The sequenced CDR3 bases are TGTGCCAGCGGGACAGGGTTCGGGGAG.

This clone was seen repeatedly, ten times or more. The missing CDR3 end, 3 residues past where the read stops, is filled in from the germline J gene. This chain links TRBV5-1 with TRBJ2-2; D call uncertain. Per the germline V gene, CDR1 is SGHRS and CDR2 is YFSETQ. V lost 2 bases to trimming and J lost 1 base, with 3 bases between them. The CDR3 runs 13 residues. The CDR3 sequence: CASSFLNTGELFF. The covered CDR3 bases are TGCGCCAGCAGCTTCCTGAACACCGGGGAG.

In its sample, this clone was seen many times. The read terminates 3 residues ahead of where the CDR3 ends, so the germline J gene completes it. This chain uses TRBV29-1 with TRBJ1-1, with TRBD1 identical over 7 bases. Germline V CDR1 and CDR2: SQVTM, ANQGSEA. V shed 6 bases and J 0 bases; nucleotides not matched to a gene: 7. This CDR3 comprises 14 residues. The DNA read from the CDR3 is TGCAGCGTGGATGGGACAGAAATGAACACTGAA. It specifies CSVDGTEMNTE. The CDR3 reads in full as CSVDGTEMNTEAFF.

The sample holds many counts of this clone. The read finishes 3 residues shy of the CDR3 end, and the germline J gene is used to complete it. The gene calls are TRBV19 and TRBJ2-5; 8 bases are a match to TRBD1. V lost 5 bases, J lost 4 bases, and 3 bases stayed unmatched. The CDR3 runs to 13 residues. Germline V gives CDR1 LNHDA, CDR2 SQIVND (reference sequence). The covered CDR3 bases are TGTGCCAGTAGTCGGACAGGGATAGAGACC. Its protein is CASSRTGIET. The full-length CDR3 reads as CASSRTGIETQYF.

This clone has at least ten counts. The read terminates 3 residues ahead of where the CDR3 ends, so the germline J gene completes it. The V gene is TRBV6-2 or TRBV6-3, the J gene TRBJ2-6, with D perhaps TRBD2 (6 bases). Looked up from germline, CDR1 is MNHEY and CDR2 is SVGEGT. Trimming stripped 4 bases from V and 2 bases from J, with 15 bases between. The CDR3 runs to 17 residues. CDR3 DNA, as far as it was read: TGTGCCAGCAGTTTGCGGGGTCCTTTTCCTGGGGCCAACGTC. Protein product: CASSLRGPFPGANV. The full CDR3 is CASSLRGPFPGANVLTF.

With regard to this clone: The read finishes 3 residues shy of the CDR3 end, and the germline J gene is used to complete it. The genes are TRBV11-2 and TRBJ2-1; 7 bases match TRBD2. The CDR3 length is 15 residues. The trim removed 1 base at V and 7 bases at J, leaving 7 bases unmatched. Germline-derived CDR1 and CDR2 are SGHAT and FQNNGV. CDR3 bases read: TGTGCCAGCAGCTTAGGTAGGCTAGCGGATAATGAG. Protein sequence: CASSLGRLADNE. The complete CDR3 reads CASSLGRLADNEQFF.

This clone was counted many times. The read terminates 3 residues ahead of where the CDR3 ends, so the germline J gene completes it. The chain joins TRBV7-2 to TRBJ2-7; 7 bases line up with TRBD2. The germline V gene encodes CDR1 SGHTA and CDR2 FQGNSA. CDR3 length: 14 amino acids. Trimming took 1 base from V and 6 from J; bases not matched to a gene: 6. The CDR3 bases that were read are TGTGCCAGCAGCTTAGGACTAGCCAGTCGCGAG. Amino acid sequence: CASSLGLASRE. The CDR3, in full, reads CASSLGLASREQYF.

By share, this clone counts as medium-sized (0.01 to 0.1%). With the read ending 3 residues before the CDR3 end, the germline J gene is used to fill in that end. The V gene is TRBV20-1, the J gene TRBJ2-7, with 9 bases identical to TRBD2. The junction had 10 bases not matched to a gene; V was cut back by 5 bases and J by 5 bases. The germline V gene encodes CDR1 DFQATT and CDR2 SNEGSKA (reference sequence). The CDR3 runs 14 residues. CDR3 region: CSARRAGGVDEQYF. The DNA read from the CDR3 is TGCAGTGCTCGAAGAGCGGGAGGCGTGGACGAG.

This clone was seen at least ten times. The CDR3 bases that were read are TGTGCTAGTGGTTTGGACATCGGGACAAACTCCTACGAG. Its translation is CASGLDIGTNSYE. The entire CDR3 protein is CASGLDIGTNSYEQYF. The rearrangement joins TRBV12-5 to TRBJ2-7; maybe TRBD1 (6 bases). The DNA ends 3 residues before the CDR3 does, and the rest of the CDR3 is filled in from the germline J gene. CDR1 LGHNT and CDR2 FRNRAP come from the germline V gene. The CDR3 has 16 residues. Trimming took off 1 base at V and 0 bases at J, with 13 bases between the two ends.